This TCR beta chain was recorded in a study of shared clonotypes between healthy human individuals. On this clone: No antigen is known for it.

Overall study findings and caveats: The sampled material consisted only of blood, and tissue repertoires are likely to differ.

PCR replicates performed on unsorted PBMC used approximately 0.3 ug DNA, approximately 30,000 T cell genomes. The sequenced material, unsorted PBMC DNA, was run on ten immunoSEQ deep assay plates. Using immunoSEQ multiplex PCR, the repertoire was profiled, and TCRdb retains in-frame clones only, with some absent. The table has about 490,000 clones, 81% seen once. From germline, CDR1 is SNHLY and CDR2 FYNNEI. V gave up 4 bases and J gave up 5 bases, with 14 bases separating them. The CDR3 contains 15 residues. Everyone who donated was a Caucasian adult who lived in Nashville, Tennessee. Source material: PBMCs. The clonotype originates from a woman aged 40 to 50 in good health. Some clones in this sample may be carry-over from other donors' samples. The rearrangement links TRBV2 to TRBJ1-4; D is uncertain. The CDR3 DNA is TGTGCCAGCAGTGGAGACGGCGAACCCAATGAAAAACTGTTTTTT. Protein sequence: CASSGDGEPNEKLFF.